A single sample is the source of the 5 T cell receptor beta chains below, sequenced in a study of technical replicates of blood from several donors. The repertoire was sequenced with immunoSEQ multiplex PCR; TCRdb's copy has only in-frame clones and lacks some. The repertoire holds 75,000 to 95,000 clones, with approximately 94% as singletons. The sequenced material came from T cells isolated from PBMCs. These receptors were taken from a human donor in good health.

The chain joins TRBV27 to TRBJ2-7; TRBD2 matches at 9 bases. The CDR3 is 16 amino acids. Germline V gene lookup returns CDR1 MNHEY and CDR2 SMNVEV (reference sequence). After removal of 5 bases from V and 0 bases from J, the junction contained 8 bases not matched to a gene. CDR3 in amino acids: CASSPTSSGISYEQYF. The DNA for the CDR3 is TGTGCCAGCAGTCCTACATCTAGCGGGATCTCCTACGAGCAGTACTTC.

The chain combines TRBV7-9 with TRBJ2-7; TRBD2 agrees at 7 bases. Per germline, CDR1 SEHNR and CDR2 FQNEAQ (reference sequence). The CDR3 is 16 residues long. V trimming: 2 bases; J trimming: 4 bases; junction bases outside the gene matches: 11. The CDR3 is CASSLKEREENYEQYF. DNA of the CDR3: TGTGCCAGCAGCTTAAAGGAACGGGAGGAAAATTACGAGCAGTACTTC.

The CDR3 here is CAWTPTGYQEQYF. CDR3 in DNA: TGTGCCTGGACGCCCACAGGTTATCAGGAGCAGTACTTC. The rearrangement joins TRBV30 to TRBJ2-7; D might be TRBD1 (5 bases). The germline V gene has CDR1 GTSNPN and CDR2 SVGIG (reference sequence). V lost 4 bases, J lost 7 bases, and 17 bases lay in between. This CDR3 is 13 amino acids long.

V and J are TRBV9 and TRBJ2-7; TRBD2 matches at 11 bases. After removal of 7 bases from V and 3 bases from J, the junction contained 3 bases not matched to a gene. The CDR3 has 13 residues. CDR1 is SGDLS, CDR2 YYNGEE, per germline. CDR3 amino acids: CASGGTSGYEQYF. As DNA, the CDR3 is TGTGCCAGCGGGGGGACTAGCGGCTACGAGCAGTACTTC.

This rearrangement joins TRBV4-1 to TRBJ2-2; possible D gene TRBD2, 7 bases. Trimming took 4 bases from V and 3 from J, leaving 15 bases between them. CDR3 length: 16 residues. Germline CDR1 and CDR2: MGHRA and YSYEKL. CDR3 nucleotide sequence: TGCGCCAGCAGCCGCCTTGGGGGGGCTGACACCGGGGAGCTGTTTTTT. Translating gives CASSRLGGADTGELFF.